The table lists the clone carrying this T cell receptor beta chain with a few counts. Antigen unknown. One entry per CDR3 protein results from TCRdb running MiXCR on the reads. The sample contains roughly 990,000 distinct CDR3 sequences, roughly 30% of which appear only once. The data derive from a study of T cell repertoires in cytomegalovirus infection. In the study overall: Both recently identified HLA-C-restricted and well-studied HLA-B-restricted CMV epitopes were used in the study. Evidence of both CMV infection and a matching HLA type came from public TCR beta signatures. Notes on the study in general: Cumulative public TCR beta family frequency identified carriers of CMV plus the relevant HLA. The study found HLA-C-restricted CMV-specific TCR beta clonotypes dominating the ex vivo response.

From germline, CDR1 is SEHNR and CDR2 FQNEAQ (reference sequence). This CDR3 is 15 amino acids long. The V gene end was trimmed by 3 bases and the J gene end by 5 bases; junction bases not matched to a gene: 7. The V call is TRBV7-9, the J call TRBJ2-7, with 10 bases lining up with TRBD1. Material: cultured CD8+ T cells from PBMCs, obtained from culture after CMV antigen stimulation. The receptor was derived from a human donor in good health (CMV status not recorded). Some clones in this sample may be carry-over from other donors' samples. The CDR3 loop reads CASSFGDRGDHEQYF. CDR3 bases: TGTGCCAGCAGCTTTGGGGACAGGGGAGACCACGAGCAGTACTTC. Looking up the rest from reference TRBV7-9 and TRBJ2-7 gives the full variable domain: DTGVSQNPRHKITKRGQNVTFRCDPISEHNRLYWYRQTLGQGPEFLTYFQNEAQLEKSRLLSDRFSAERPKGSFSTLEIQRTEQGDSAMYLCASSFGDRGDHEQYFGPGTRLTVT.